Presented here are 31 T cell receptor beta chains from one specimen sequenced in a study of blood T cell repertoires in COVID-19. Repertoires were generated with immunoSEQ multiplex PCR, while TCRdb's copy carries only in-frame clones and drops some. The data contain 150,000 or so clones, roughly 91% of them singletons. Material for sequencing was peripheral blood. All receptors come from a man aged 55 to 70 with active or convalescent COVID-19.

This chain uses TRBV6-5 with TRBJ1-2, with 8 positions matching TRBD1. Trimming took 11 bases from V and 0 from J; bases not matched to a gene: 11. The CDR3 is 15 amino acids. Germline CDR1 MNHEY, CDR2 SVGAGI. The CDR3, as DNA: TGTGCCTCCGAGCTTCAGGGGGCTTCTAACTATGGCTACACCTTC. Translation: CASELQGASNYGYTF.

This clone was counted between two and nine times. This sequence joins TRBV5-6 and TRBJ1-2, with D perhaps matching TRBD1 (6 bases). This CDR3 is built from 15 residues. V lost 2 bases and J 5 bases, leaving 16 bases between the germline ends. The germline gives CDR1 SGHDT, CDR2 YYEEEE. CDR3 nucleotides: TGTGCCAGCAGCTTAGCAGGGGCAAAGTGGTATGGCTACACCTTC. Residues: CASSLAGAKWYGYTF.

The V and J genes are TRBV11-2 and TRBJ2-3; a weak D match, TRBD1 (6 bases). V was clipped by 7 bases and J by 2 bases, with 13 bases between them. CDR1 SGHAT and CDR2 FQNNGV come from the germline V gene. CDR3 size: 14 residues. In DNA form, the CDR3 reads TGTGCCAGCACCCATAGGGGGAACACAGATACGCAGTATTTT. Protein product: CASTHRGNTDTQYF.

The rearrangement uses TRBV12-3 or TRBV12-4 and TRBJ1-1; 7 bases agree with TRBD1. This CDR3 spans 13 amino acids. V gave up 10 bases and J gave up 0 bases; unmatched junction bases: 5. The CDR3 reads CATQGELNTEAFF. As DNA, the CDR3 is TGTGCCACGCAGGGGGAATTGAACACTGAAGCTTTCTTT.

A few counts support this clone. This chain links TRBV11-2 with TRBJ1-2; D is perhaps TRBD1 (6 bases). Trimming removed 4 bases from V and 6 bases from J, with 18 bases in between. The CDR3 runs to 15 residues. Germline V lookup: CDR1 SGHAT, CDR2 FQNNGV. As DNA, the CDR3 is TGTGCCAGCAGCTCAGTCACCGGGACACTCGATGGCTACACCTTC. Its translation: CASSSVTGTLDGYTF.

This clone was recorded once. This chain connects TRBV3-1 (or the pseudogene TRBV3-2) to TRBJ2-5; D might be TRBD2 (7 bases). V was cut by 1 base and J by 3 bases, with 15 bases left in between. The germline CDR1 and CDR2 sequences are LGHDT and YNNKEL (reference sequence). The CDR3 extends over 16 amino acids. The CDR3 DNA reads as TGTGCCAGCAGCCAAGGGGGGGGCCGTCTAGAAGAGACCCAGTACTTC. This encodes CASSQGGGRLEETQYF.

The CDR3 DNA is TGTGCCAGCAGCGTACAGGGCGGCAAAAACATTCAGTACTTC. This codes for CASSVQGGKNIQYF. The V call is TRBV7-9, the J call TRBJ2-4; TRBD1 is a possible D gene (6 bases). V dropped 5 bases and J dropped 3 bases, with 11 bases sitting between them. Germline V gene data show CDR1 as SEHNR and CDR2 as FQNEAQ (reference sequence). This CDR3 has 14 residues.

The chain combines TRBV6-2 or TRBV6-3 with TRBJ2-2, with D unclear. In germline, CDR1 is MNHEY, CDR2 SVGEGT. Between the trimmed V and J ends, which lost 0 bases and 0 bases, there was a span of 8 bases. The CDR3 runs to 16 residues. In nucleotides, the CDR3 is TGTGCCAGCAGTTACTCAGGAGCGTCGAACACCGGGGAGCTGTTTTTT. Translation: CASSYSGASNTGELFF.

The chain recombines TRBV20-1 with TRBJ1-5; 8 nucleotides agree with TRBD1. Losses at the gene ends were 3 bases for V and 1 base for J; bases not matched to a gene: 11. Germline V CDR1 and CDR2: DFQATT, SNEGSKA (reference sequence). The CDR3 length is 17 residues. DNA for the CDR3: TGCAGTGCTAGTTTGCAGGGGGCGTATGGGAGCAATCAGCCCCAGCATTTT. This translates into CSASLQGAYGSNQPQHF.

This chain connects TRBV28 to TRBJ2-3; a weak D match, TRBD2 (7 bases). This CDR3 is 14 amino acids long. Germline lookup yields CDR1 MDHEN and CDR2 SYDVKM. Trimming removed 6 bases at V and 4 bases at J, with 14 bases between. The chain's CDR3 is CASRAGAGADTQYF. CDR3 nucleotide sequence: TGTGCCAGCAGGGCGGGGGCTGGCGCAGATACGCAGTATTTT.

The chain links TRBV15 to TRBJ1-4; tentatively, D is TRBD1 (6 bases). V lost 0 bases and J lost 10, with 21 bases in between. Germline V gene lookup returns CDR1 LNHNV and CDR2 YYDKDF (reference sequence). The CDR3 has 17 amino acids. As DNA, the CDR3 is TGTGCCACCAGCAGAGATAAGGGGCCACAGGGCCCAGGAAAACTGTTTTTT. Translated, it gives CATSRDKGPQGPGKLFF.

V usage is TRBV6-6 and J usage is TRBJ1-2, with D perhaps matching TRBD1 (5 bases). There are 11 residues in the CDR3. CDR1 and CDR2 (germline): MNHNY, SVGAGI (reference sequence). Trimming left V 6 bases short and J 8 bases short, with 10 bases between. The CDR3 DNA reads TGTGCCAGCAGAGAAACAGGCGGCTACACCTTC. Amino acids: CASRETGGYTF.

The gene calls are TRBV10-3 and TRBJ1-2, with 11 nucleotides matching TRBD1. The germline V gene encodes CDR1 ENHRY and CDR2 SYGVKD. J gave up 7 bases and V 4 bases, and 5 bases lay outside the gene matches. The CDR3 has 14 residues. The CDR3 DNA reads as TGTGCCATCAGTGGGGGACAGGGGGAGAGTGGCTACACCTTC. Its protein is CAISGGQGESGYTF.

The V gene is TRBV5-1, the J gene TRBJ2-2; maybe TRBD2 (6 bases). Germline CDR1 reads SGHRS; CDR2 reads YFSETQ. Deletions cut 4 bases from V and 5 bases from J, with 18 bases between. This CDR3 spans 16 amino acids. CDR3 loop: CASSAPGGGVTGELFF. The DNA for the CDR3 is TGCGCCAGCAGCGCCCCCGGGGGTGGTGTAACCGGGGAGCTGTTTTTT.

The chain has TRBV20-1 and TRBJ2-7; D remains unclear. The germline V and J ends were trimmed by 3 bases and 0 bases, with 15 bases remaining between them. This CDR3 contains 15 residues. Germline assignment: CDR1 DFQATT and CDR2 SNEGSKA (reference sequence). The CDR3 sequence is CSASGQVAASYEQYF. The CDR3 DNA sequence: TGCAGTGCTAGTGGGCAAGTTGCTGCCTCCTACGAGCAGTACTTC.

In this sample, this clone turned up a few times. This chain connects TRBV19 to TRBJ1-2; D might be TRBD1 (6 bases). The V end lost 5 bases, the J end lost 2 bases, and 18 bases lay between the germline ends. This CDR3 comprises 16 residues. Germline assignment: CDR1 LNHDA and CDR2 SQIVND (reference sequence). The CDR3 protein is CASSSPNREPNYGYTF. The DNA for the CDR3 is TGTGCCAGTAGTTCCCCAAACAGGGAACCCAACTATGGCTACACCTTC.

There are a few counts of this clone. The J gene is TRBJ2-7, the V gene TRBV7-6; TRBD1 might be the D (5 bases). V lost 1 base and J 4 bases, leaving 17 bases between the germline ends. The CDR3 covers 16 residues. Germline V gene lookup returns CDR1 SGHVS and CDR2 FNYEAQ. CDR3 protein: CASSLVQGGVGYEQYF. CDR3 nucleotide sequence: TGTGCCAGCAGCTTAGTCCAGGGTGGGGTTGGGTACGAGCAGTACTTC.

This clone was detected a few times. V gene TRBV5-5 combines with J gene TRBJ1-2; 9 nucleotides match TRBD1. V trimming: 4 bases; J trimming: 7 bases; junction bases outside the gene matches: 5. CDR3 size: 13 residues. Germline values: CDR1 SGHKS, CDR2 YYEKEE (reference sequence). CDR3 DNA sequence: TGTGCCAGCAGCCGGGACAGGGTTCCTGGCTACACCTTC. As protein: CASSRDRVPGYTF. The whole variable domain, remainder taken from reference TRBV5-5 and TRBJ1-2, is DAGVTQSPTHLIKTRGQQVTLRCSPISGHKSVSWYQQVLGQGPQFIFQYYEKEERGRGNFPDRFSARQFPNYSSELNVNALLLGDSALYLCASSRDRVPGYTFGSGTRLTVV.

This sequence joins TRBV7-3 and TRBJ2-1; maybe TRBD2 (5 bases). Trimming took off 2 bases at V and 7 bases at J, with 6 bases between the two ends. CDR3 size: 12 residues. Germline CDR1 is SGHTA and CDR2 is FQGTGA. This chain's CDR3 is CASSLEGNEQFF. CDR3 nucleotide sequence: TGTGCCAGCAGCTTAGAGGGTAATGAGCAGTTCTTC.

The J gene is TRBJ2-1, the V gene TRBV7-9, with TRBD2 identical over 11 bases. The ends lost 10 bases at V and 3 bases at J; junction bases unmatched: 17. This CDR3 has 18 residues. Germline CDR1 and CDR2: SEHNR and FQNEAQ (reference sequence). CDR3 sequence: CAISTSQLAGANYNEQFF. The CDR3 bases are TGTGCCATCAGTACAAGTCAACTAGCGGGAGCAAACTACAATGAGCAGTTCTTC.

This chain uses TRBV7-9 with TRBJ2-3; no definite D call. The germline V gene has CDR1 SEHNR and CDR2 FQNEAQ (reference sequence). The CDR3 loop spans 14 amino acids. V gave up 3 bases and J gave up 0 bases, with 7 bases separating them. The CDR3 here is CASSLAASTDTQYF. The DNA for the CDR3 is TGTGCCAGCAGCTTGGCGGCGAGCACAGATACGCAGTATTTT.

The genes are TRBV2 and TRBJ1-1; no reliable D call. With 7 bases removed from V and 1 base from J, the gap between germline ends came to 10 bases. The CDR3 totals 13 residues. CDR1 is SNHLY, CDR2 FYNNEI, per germline. The chain's CDR3 is CASTRGQNTEAFF. Written as DNA, the CDR3 is TGTGCCAGCACCCGAGGGCAGAACACTGAAGCTTTCTTT.

This rearrangement joins TRBV28 to TRBJ1-5, with D unresolved. With 8 bases removed from V and 6 bases from J, the gap between germline ends came to 17 bases. The CDR3 length is 14 residues. CDR1 is MDHEN, CDR2 SYDVKM, per germline. CDR3 region: CASGGGKGSQPQHF. The CDR3 region has the DNA TGTGCCAGCGGAGGAGGGAAGGGAAGTCAGCCCCAGCATTTT.

The rearrangement uses TRBV29-1 and TRBJ2-5, with 7 bases lining up with TRBD2. The V segment lost 3 bases and the J segment 0 bases; nucleotides outside the gene matches: 10. Germline lookup yields CDR1 SQVTM and CDR2 ANQGSEA. The CDR3 extends over 16 amino acids. The CDR3 sequence is CSVEYTLAVHQETQYF. CDR3 DNA: TGCAGCGTTGAGTACACCCTAGCGGTACACCAAGAGACCCAGTACTTC.

This clone has only a few counts. J is TRBJ2-7 and V is TRBV7-9, with D possibly matching TRBD2 (5 bases). The CDR3 totals 13 residues. Per the germline V gene, CDR1 is SEHNR and CDR2 is FQNEAQ (reference sequence). V lost 0 bases to trimming and J lost 2 bases, with 5 bases between them. CDR3 protein: CASSLAGTYEQYF. The CDR3 DNA is TGTGCCAGCAGCTTAGCCGGGACCTACGAGCAGTACTTC.

The chain links TRBV19 to TRBJ1-5; TRBD1 matches at 8 bases. The germline CDR1 and CDR2 sequences are LNHDA and SQIVND (reference sequence). V lost 6 bases, J lost 6 bases, and 7 bases stayed unmatched. The CDR3 contains 14 residues. The CDR3: CASRSTGESQPQHF. The DNA of the CDR3 is TGTGCCAGTAGATCGACAGGGGAGAGTCAGCCCCAGCATTTT.

The V call is TRBV27, the J call TRBJ2-7; TRBD1 agrees at 12 bases. The ends lost 5 bases at V and 3 bases at J; junction bases unmatched: 2. The CDR3 contains 14 residues. Germline V gene data show CDR1 as MNHEY and CDR2 as SMNVEV (reference sequence). CDR3 bases: TGTGCCAGCAGTGGGACAGGGGGCTTCTACGAGCAGTACTTC. Protein product: CASSGTGGFYEQYF.

The chain uses TRBV19 and TRBJ2-1, with TRBD2 matching 7 bases. Trimming removed 7 bases from V and 5 bases from J; junction bases left unmatched: 14. The CDR3 spans 16 residues. The germline V gene has CDR1 LNHDA and CDR2 SQIVND (reference sequence). DNA for the CDR3: TGTGCCAGTAATCAACCGGGAGGCCGAGTTAACAATGAGCAGTTCTTC. As protein: CASNQPGGRVNNEQFF.

The gene calls are TRBV5-4 and TRBJ2-1, with 9 nucleotides matching TRBD1. The CDR3 contains 15 residues. Germline V gene lookup returns CDR1 SGHNT and CDR2 YYREEE (reference sequence). V lost 5 bases, J lost 8 bases, and 11 bases stayed unmatched. The CDR3 nucleotides read TGTGCCAGCAGGGGGGACAGGGCCTTTGAAGATGAGCAGTTCTTC. Translating gives CASRGDRAFEDEQFF.

This clone has just one count. The J gene is TRBJ2-3, the V gene TRBV6-2 or TRBV6-3, with a possible D match to TRBD2 (7 bases). Germline values: CDR1 MNHEY, CDR2 SVGEGT. Trimming shortened V by 2 bases and J by 1 base, and 16 bases separated the two germline ends. The CDR3 is 17 residues long. The CDR3: CASSYVVGGAGTDTQYF. The CDR3, as DNA: TGTGCCAGCAGTTACGTTGTAGGGGGGGCCGGCACAGATACGCAGTATTTT.

This chain links TRBV4-1 with TRBJ2-7; maybe TRBD1 (5 bases). The CDR3 runs to 15 residues. Per the germline V gene, CDR1 is MGHRA and CDR2 is YSYEKL. The ends were cut back, 0 bases at V and 9 bases at J, with 18 bases in the middle. CDR3 nucleotide sequence: TGCGCCAGCAGCCAAGAGGTCGGGCAGGGTCGAGTGCAGTACTTC. This codes for CASSQEVGQGRVQYF.